The following is a T cell receptor (beta chain) sequence with its context. The antigen is not known. Clones were sequenced by immunoSEQ multiplex PCR, and TCRdb holds only the in-frame ones, with some missing. The sample comprises 73,000 or so clones, 85% of which are singletons, and approximately 0.61% rests with the top ten. The data stem from a study of OX40 agonist ivuxolimab in advanced cancers. Study information: A male proportion of about 84% was recorded, with mean age roughly 62 years and range roughly 23 to 90. Partial responses, seen in three patients, involved one hepatocellular carcinoma and two cutaneous melanomas.

The CDR3 loop spans 17 amino acids. Trimming took 7 bases from V and 6 from J; bases not matched to a gene: 15. Germline CDR1 reads MGHRA; CDR2 reads YSYEKL. At cycle 4 day 1, cycle 7 day 1, and baseline, blood was sampled. Broader study findings: More expanded clones were found, on average, in CD8+ than in CD4+ T cells.

The chain is built from TRBV4-1 and TRBJ1-6; 7 nucleotides agree with TRBD1. The source of this sequence is an adult with an advanced solid tumor such as melanoma, head and neck, liver or kidney cancer. The specimen comprised CD4+ or CD8+ T cells sorted from blood, sampled in a trial of the OX40 agonist ivuxolimab. This CDR3 is CASNPGRGQTVNSPLHF. As DNA, the CDR3 is TGCGCCAGCAATCCCGGCCGGGGACAGACCGTTAATTCACCCCTCCACTTT.